A selection of T cell receptor beta chains follows, all from one sample in a study of T cell clones after liver transplantation. Sequencing used immunoSEQ multiplex PCR; TCRdb keeps in-frame clones, though not all of them. The sample yields about 12,000 clones, less than 85% seen once. This material consisted of CD8+ T cells from blood, taken at the 22-month timepoint. All receptors come from a human patient who received a liver transplant. Part of the T cells may come from the graft donor. CDR3s include the opening cysteine and the closing phenylalanine or tryptophan. The D gene is left open where the match is weak. Size is stated for part of the rows, as once, few or many counts, or as a class when the clone is expanded.

>few|TRBJ2-5|TRBV6-5|TRBD2
TGTGCCAGCAGTTACTTTCTAGCGGGAGCCCAAGAGACCCAGTACTTC
CASSYFLAGAQETQYF
>-|TRBJ2-7|TRBV7-9|-
TGTGCCAGCAGCTTAGGCCAGACCTCCTACGAGCAGTACTTC
CASSLGQTSYEQYF
>-|TRBJ2-1|TRBV7-2|-
TGTGCCAGCAGCTTAAGTTTCTGGGGAGAGCAGTTCTTC
CASSLSFWGEQFF
>-|TRBJ2-1|TRBV27|-
TGTGCCAGCAGTCTCGTGCTGGAATCCTACAATGAGCAGTTCTTC
CASSLVLESYNEQFF
>-|TRBJ1-1|TRBV12-5|TRBD1
TGTGCTAGTGGCTCGGACAGGACGGTTCTCTTGAACGTTGAAGCTTTCTTT
CASGSDRTVLLNVEAFF
>-|TRBJ1-1|TRBV4-1|-
TGCGCCAGCAGCCAAAGGCAGGGCAGGGCGAACACTGAAGCTTTCTTT
CASSQRQGRANTEAFF
>-|TRBJ1-1|TRBV9|-
TGTGCCAGCAGCGTAGTCGGGGGGAGCACTGAAGCTTTCTTT
CASSVVGGSTEAFF
>few|TRBJ2-3|TRBV12-5|-
TGTGCTAGGAATGGGCGGGGATACACAGATACGCAGTATTTT
CARNGRGYTDTQYF
>-|TRBJ2-7|TRBV28|TRBD1
TGTGCCAGCAGTGTACGGGACAGGGCCTACGAGCAGTACTTC
CASSVRDRAYEQYF
>-|TRBJ2-7|TRBV4-3|TRBD2
TGCGCCAGCAGCCAAGACGCTAGCGGGGTCTACTACGAGCAGTACTTC
CASSQDASGVYYEQYF
>-|TRBJ1-1|TRBV6-5|TRBD1
TGTGCCAGCAGTCCGGGACAGGGGCCAACTGAAGCTTTCTTT
CASSPGQGPTEAFF
>-|TRBJ1-2|TRBV4-2|-
TGTGCCAGCAGCCAAGGGGGGGCCTATGGCTACACCTTC
CASSQGGAYGYTF
>-|TRBJ1-4|TRBV7-6|TRBD1
TGTGCCAGCAGCCCCTGGACAGGGCCTAATGAAAAACTGTTTTTT
CASSPWTGPNEKLFF
>-|TRBJ2-3|TRBV5-1|-
TGCGCCAGCAGCGTAGAGACAGGTCCATCATATTCTAGTGCGCAGTATTTT
CASSVETGPSYSSAQYF
>-|TRBJ2-5|TRBV2|TRBD2
TGTGCCAGCAGTGAAGTCGGGCTAGCGGGGGCCCAAGAGACCCAGTACTTC
CASSEVGLAGAQETQYF
>-|TRBJ1-1|TRBV6-6|-
TGTGCCAGCAGTCACACGCACGGGGGCACTGAAGCTTTCTTT
CASSHTHGGTEAFF
>-|TRBJ2-1|TRBV4-1|TRBD2
TGCGCCAGCTCTCGGGTACCAGCGGGGTACAATGAGCAGTTCTTC
CASSRVPAGYNEQFF
>-|TRBJ1-2|TRBV6-1|-
TGTGCCATCAGTGAGTCGGGCAGAACACAAAGCTATGGCTACACCTTC
CAISESGRTQSYGYTF
>-|TRBJ2-1|TRBV6-1|-
TGTGCCAGCAGTGAAAGGGTTGACAATGAGCAGTTCTTC
CASSERVDNEQFF
>-|TRBJ2-7|TRBV6-1|TRBD1
TGTGCCAGCAGCCCCGGGACAGACTACGAGCAGTACTTC
CASSPGTDYEQYF
>once|TRBJ1-2|TRBV9|-
TGTGCCAGCAGCGCGCAGGGCTATGGCTACACCTTC
CASSAQGYGYTF
>-|TRBJ2-1|TRBV9|TRBD2
TGTGCCAGCAGCGTAGCGGGGGGGCTGTACAATGAGCAGTTCTTC
CASSVAGGLYNEQFF
>-|TRBJ1-1|TRBV4-3|-
TGCGCCAGCAGCCAGTCCCTCAGGGGTGGCGGCACTGAAGCTTTCTTT
CASSQSLRGGGTEAFF
>once|TRBJ2-2|TRBV9|-
TGTGCCAGCAGCGAGGGGATAGCGGCGGGGCGTGGGGAGCTGTTTTTT
CASSEGIAAGRGELFF
>-|TRBJ2-1|TRBV6-9|-
TGTGCCAGCAGTTACCCGGATGAGCAGTTCTTC
CASSYPDEQFF
>few|TRBJ1-6|TRBV4-1|-
TGCGCCAGCAGCCAAGTGCTACGGGCGGAAGGTTCACCCCTCCACTTT
CASSQVLRAEGSPLHF
>-|TRBJ2-7|TRBV27|-
TGTGCCAGCAGTTCACAACCTTCCCGGGACCTCACCTACGAGCAGTACTTC
CASSSQPSRDLTYEQYF